The TCR beta chain under discussion was sequenced for a study of T cell responses to AZD1222 COVID-19 vaccine. The V end was cut by 4 bases, the J end by 7 bases, with 10 bases between. Germline values: CDR1 MNHEY, CDR2 SVGAGI. This CDR3 contains 12 residues. Generated by immunoSEQ multiplex PCR, the TCRdb table keeps only in-frame clones and is missing some. The sample shows around 130,000 clones, about nine tenths of them seen only once. Sequencing used peripheral blood, obtained on day 0 of AZD1222 vaccination. The chain links TRBV6-5 to TRBJ1-2, with D perhaps matching TRBD1 (5 bases). The sequence was obtained from an adult in good health. Here the CDR3 reads CASSSPGGGYTF. In DNA form, the CDR3 reads TGTGCCAGCAGTTCGCCGGGGGGTGGCTACACCTTC.